The 25 T cell receptor beta chains in this list originate from one sample, sequenced in a study of T cell responses to AZD1222 COVID-19 vaccine. Assay used: immunoSEQ multiplex PCR; TCRdb lists only in-frame clones, some missing. The sample holds 90,000 to 120,000 clones, about 91% seen once. Sequenced material: peripheral blood, taken on day 0 of AZD1222 vaccination. These receptors all come from an adult in good health.

A note on this clone: The CDR3 carries no conserved terminal phenylalanine or tryptophan, so it likely arises from a read error. The rearrangement uses TRBV7-8 and TRBJ1-6; 7 bases agree with TRBD1. The germline CDR1 and CDR2 sequences are SGHVS and FQNEAQ. This CDR3 has 17 amino acids. V lost 5 bases and J lost 7; bases outside the gene matches: 14. CDR3 sequence reads: CASSTSGGLFWNSPLHL. The CDR3 nucleotides read TGTGCCAGCAGCACCTCAGGGGGTTTGTTTTGGAATTCACCCCTCCACCTT.

CDR3 loop: CASSAGGNPTGELFF. The CDR3 bases are TGTGCCAGCAGTGCAGGGGGCAACCCCACCGGGGAGCTGTTTTTT. V is TRBV6-4 and J is TRBJ2-2, with TRBD1 matching 8 bases. Germline CDR1 reads MRHNA; CDR2 reads SNTAGT. The CDR3 runs 15 residues. V gave up 4 bases and J gave up 4 bases; unmatched junction bases: 5.

J is TRBJ1-2 and V is TRBV5-8, with a possible D match to TRBD1 (5 bases). The CDR3 sequence is 14 residues long. The V gene's germline CDR1 is SGHTS and CDR2 YDEGEE. With 4 bases removed from V and 0 bases from J, the gap between germline ends came to 10 bases. The CDR3, as DNA: TGTGCCAGCAGCGGGCAGGGTGCTAACTATGGCTACACCTTC. Translated: CASSGQGANYGYTF. The variable domain in full, completed from reference TRBV5-8 and TRBJ1-2, reads EAGVTQSPTHLIKTRGQQATLRCSPISGHTSVYWYQQALGLGLQFLLWYDEGEERNRGNFPPRFSGRQFPNYSSELNVNALELEDSALYLCASSGQGANYGYTFGSGTRLTVV.

CDR3 residues: CSVDRWDGTQYF. Here the CDR3 DNA reads TGCAGCGTGGACAGGTGGGATGGTACGCAGTATTTT. V gene TRBV29-1 combines with J gene TRBJ2-3; 7 nucleotides align to TRBD1. J gave up 8 bases and V 6 bases, and 8 bases lay outside the gene matches. Germline CDR1 SQVTM, CDR2 ANQGSEA. The CDR3 spans 12 residues.

V gene TRBV6-5 combines with J gene TRBJ2-1, with D perhaps TRBD2 (5 bases). V dropped 6 bases and J dropped 5 bases, with 17 bases sitting between them. The germline V gene has CDR1 MNHEY and CDR2 SVGAGI. The CDR3 consists of 15 residues. The CDR3 protein is CASRRVLRADNEQFF. CDR3 coding DNA: TGTGCCAGCAGGAGGGTCTTAAGAGCGGACAATGAGCAGTTCTTC.

CDR3 DNA: TGCGCCAGCAGCCAAATGGGCGCGATTACTGAAGCTTTCTTT. Translation gives CASSQMGAITEAFF. J is TRBJ1-1 and V is TRBV4-1, with D unclear. V shed 2 bases and J shed 5 bases, with 12 bases lying between them. CDR3 length equals 14 residues. The germline V gene has CDR1 MGHRA and CDR2 YSYEKL.

The chain combines TRBV5-4 with TRBJ1-2; D is uncertain. Germline V gene sequence: CDR1 SGHNT, CDR2 YYREEE (reference sequence). This CDR3 spans 13 amino acids. V was pared by 5 bases and J by 2 bases, with 10 bases between. The CDR3 DNA reads TGTGCCAGCAGTACTGACGGGAACTATGGCTACACCTTC. It codes for CASSTDGNYGYTF. The variable domain in full, completed from reference TRBV5-4 and TRBJ1-2, reads ETGVTQSPTHLIKTRGQQVTLRCSSQSGHNTVSWYQQALGQGPQFIFQYYREEENGRGNFPPRFSGLQFPNYSSELNVNALELDDSALYLCASSTDGNYGYTFGSGTRLTVV.

V gene TRBV7-2 combines with J gene TRBJ1-1; TRBD1 aligns across 9 bases. The CDR3 consists of 17 residues. The V gene's germline CDR1 is SGHTA and CDR2 FQGNSA. V lost 4 bases and J lost 6; bases outside the gene matches: 15. As DNA, the CDR3 is TGTGCCAGCAGCTCGACAGGGGGTCGACTGATATCGTCTGAAGCTTTCTTT. It yields the protein CASSSTGGRLISSEAFF.

The rearrangement joins TRBV5-1 to TRBJ1-1; 9 nucleotides match TRBD1. This CDR3 comprises 15 residues. J gave up 4 bases and V 2 bases, and 6 bases lay outside the gene matches. CDR1 is SGHRS, CDR2 YFSETQ, per germline. The CDR3 is CASSFTQGAFTEAFF. CDR3 coding DNA: TGCGCCAGCAGCTTCACACAGGGGGCTTTCACTGAAGCTTTCTTT.

The chain couples TRBV3-1 (or the pseudogene TRBV3-2) to TRBJ1-2; tentatively, D is TRBD1 (5 bases). The CDR3 runs to 15 residues. The ends were cut back, 1 base at V and 8 bases at J, with 17 bases in the middle. Germline V gene lookup returns CDR1 LGHDT and CDR2 YNNKEL (reference sequence). The CDR3 DNA reads as TGTGCCAGCAGCCAAGCCTTCGGGGCGCCCGGAGGCTACACCTTC. Translating gives CASSQAFGAPGGYTF.

This clone was recorded once. V gene TRBV4-1 combines with J gene TRBJ2-7, with D unclear. CDR1 MGHRA and CDR2 YSYEKL come from the germline V gene. V was clipped by 0 bases and J by 3 bases, with 3 bases between them. This CDR3 is 12 amino acids long. DNA for the CDR3: TGCGCCAGCAGCCAAGAGGGCTACGAGCAGTACTTC. Its protein is CASSQEGYEQYF.

The chain recombines TRBV9 with TRBJ2-1; D is unclear. V lost 3 bases and J 5 bases, leaving 9 bases between the germline ends. The CDR3 runs 13 residues. From germline, CDR1 is SGDLS and CDR2 YYNGEE. The CDR3 spells CASSGVGDNEQFF. DNA for the CDR3: TGTGCCAGCAGCGGGGTTGGTGACAATGAGCAGTTCTTC.

This chain links TRBV3-1 (or the pseudogene TRBV3-2) with TRBJ2-1, with D maybe TRBD2 (7 bases). V was shortened by 0 bases and J by 4 bases, with 16 bases between the two germline ends. The germline V gene has CDR1 LGHDT and CDR2 YNNKEL (reference sequence). The CDR3 covers 17 residues. The CDR3 bases are TGTGCCAGCAGCCAAGATCAGGCGGCGGGGGCGTACAATGAGCAGTTCTTC. Its protein is CASSQDQAAGAYNEQFF.

CDR3 sequence reads: CASSPSMVTLTGELFF. The CDR3 DNA sequence: TGTGCCAGCAGTCCATCCATGGTGACATTGACCGGGGAGCTGTTTTTT. The chain is built from TRBV2 and TRBJ2-2; no reliable D call. This CDR3 has 16 residues. Germline lookup yields CDR1 SNHLY and CDR2 FYNNEI. V gave up 5 bases and J gave up 5 bases, with 18 bases separating them.

This clone was seen more than once but under ten times. The rearrangement links TRBV6-4 to TRBJ2-2; 12 nucleotides match TRBD2. Trimming cost V 3 bases and J 7 bases; bases outside gene matches: 3. Germline CDR1 is MRHNA and CDR2 is SNTAGT. This CDR3 has 15 residues. CDR3 nucleotides: TGTGCCAGCAGTGAACTAGCGGGGGGTCACGGGGAGCTGTTTTTT. Encoded protein: CASSELAGGHGELFF.

This rearrangement joins TRBV28 to TRBJ2-7; D may be TRBD1 (6 bases). This CDR3 has 13 amino acids. The ends were cut back, 3 bases at V and 5 bases at J, with 11 bases in the middle. CDR1 and CDR2 from the germline V gene are MDHEN and SYDVKM. CDR3 region: CASSFLRGHEQYF. DNA for the CDR3: TGTGCCAGCAGTTTTCTCAGGGGCCACGAGCAGTACTTC.

V and J are TRBV7-2 and TRBJ1-1, with TRBD1 matching 9 bases. Germline CDR1 and CDR2: SGHTA and FQGNSA. With V trimmed by 4 bases and J by 2 bases, 5 bases remained unmatched. The CDR3 sequence is 15 residues long. This CDR3 is CASSSGTGLNTEAFF. The CDR3 DNA follows: TGTGCCAGCAGCTCTGGGACAGGGCTAAACACTGAAGCTTTCTTT.

The chain employs TRBV13 and TRBJ2-7, with D uncertain. The germline gives CDR1 PRHDT, CDR2 FYEKMQ (reference sequence). The CDR3 length is 13 residues. The V end was cut by 5 bases, the J end by 2 bases, with 10 bases between. Here the CDR3 DNA reads TGTGCCAGCAGCCCCGGTGGGGCCTACGAGCAGTACTTC. As protein: CASSPGGAYEQYF.

The chain joins TRBV5-4 to TRBJ2-7; tentatively, D is TRBD2 (5 bases). The germline V and J ends were trimmed by 5 bases and 0 bases, with 9 bases remaining between them. Germline V gene data show CDR1 as SGHNT and CDR2 as YYREEE (reference sequence). The CDR3 length is 13 residues. The CDR3 sequence: CASRPGLSYEQYF. The CDR3 bases are TGTGCCAGCAGACCAGGACTCTCCTACGAGCAGTACTTC.

For the CDR3, the DNA is TGTGCCAGCAGCGGACAAAGACAACGCACAGATACGCAGTATTTT. This codes for CASSGQRQRTDTQYF. The chain couples TRBV2 to TRBJ2-3; D is possibly TRBD1 (5 bases). Germline CDR1 is SNHLY and CDR2 is FYNNEI. This CDR3 is 15 amino acids long. With 6 bases removed from V and 1 base from J, the gap between germline ends came to 14 bases. Together with reference TRBV2 and TRBJ2-3, the CDR3 gives the full variable domain: EPEVTQTPSHQVTQMGQEVILRCVPISNHLYFYWYRQILGQKVEFLVSFYNNEISEKSEIFDDQFSVERPDGSNFTLKIRSTKLEDSAMYFCASSGQRQRTDTQYFGPGTRLTVL.

V usage is TRBV6-5 and J usage is TRBJ2-2, with a weak D call TRBD2 (7 bases). The CDR3 runs 15 residues. Germline CDR1 and CDR2: MNHEY and SVGAGI. V was clipped by 8 bases and J by 4 bases, with 17 bases between them. CDR3 protein: CASASGGAGTGELFF. CDR3 DNA: TGTGCCAGCGCTAGTGGGGGGGCCGGCACCGGGGAGCTGTTTTTT.

V usage is TRBV7-9 and J usage is TRBJ2-1; a weak D match, TRBD2 (5 bases). Germline CDR1 SEHNR, CDR2 FQNEAQ (reference sequence). The germline V and J ends were trimmed by 5 bases and 4 bases, with 15 bases remaining between them. The CDR3 contains 15 residues. The CDR3 reads CASSRISGSYNEQFF. The CDR3 DNA is TGTGCCAGCAGCCGTATTAGTGGGAGTTACAATGAGCAGTTCTTC. The full variable domain, completed using reference TRBV7-9 and TRBJ2-1, is DTGVSQNPRHKITKRGQNVTFRCDPISEHNRLYWYRQTLGQGPEFLTYFQNEAQLEKSRLLSDRFSAERPKGSFSTLEIQRTEQGDSAMYLCASSRISGSYNEQFFGPGTRLTVL.

The V call is TRBV14, the J call TRBJ2-3; 12 bases match TRBD2. With 4 bases clipped from V and 2 bases from J, the junction kept 4 bases outside the gene matches. There are 16 residues in the CDR3. Looked up from germline, CDR1 is SGHDN and CDR2 is FVKESK. CDR3 sequence (DNA): TGTGCCAGCAGCCTCGGACTAGCGGGGCACACAGATACGCAGTATTTT. Its protein product is CASSLGLAGHTDTQYF.

The DNA for the CDR3 is TGTGCCAGCAGCCCCGGCCTTAGGGTGGGTGAGCAGTTCTTC. Protein sequence: CASSPGLRVGEQFF. This sequence joins TRBV7-3 and TRBJ2-1; D gene ambiguous. The CDR3 covers 14 residues. Germline V gene data show CDR1 as SGHTA and CDR2 as FQGTGA. Trimming pared 5 bases from V and 9 bases from J, leaving 17 bases between.

The rearrangement uses TRBV14 and TRBJ2-1; 10 bases agree with TRBD1. Per the germline V gene, CDR1 is SGHDN and CDR2 is FVKESK. J gave up 3 bases and V 3 bases, and 14 bases lay outside the gene matches. The CDR3 is made up of 19 amino acids. The CDR3: CASSHRQGASNNLYNEQFF. For the CDR3, the DNA is TGTGCCAGCAGCCATCGACAGGGGGCCTCCAATAATCTCTACAATGAGCAGTTCTTC.